This T cell receptor beta chain is from a study of blood T cells in healthy people across ages. Sample-barcoded 5' priming and a J-beta primer mix drove a second PCR of roughly 7 to 11 cycles. TCRdb re-called the 5' RACE reads through MiXCR, storing one row per CDR3 protein. The sample lists about 1.4 million distinct CDR3 sequences, around 59% seen once, with over 6.5% in the top ten. In germline, CDR1 is SGHDN, CDR2 FVKESK. CDR3 size: 15 residues. Trimming at V came to 4 bases and at J to 5 bases, leaving 9 bases not matched to a gene. Specimen: blood. The TCR sequence derives from a man aged 18 to 30 in good health. The rearrangement uses TRBV14 and TRBJ2-7, with 9 positions matching TRBD2. The CDR3 sequence is CASSPFLAGTNEQYF. The CDR3 DNA reads as TGTGCCAGCAGCCCATTCCTAGCGGGGACCAACGAGCAGTACTTC.